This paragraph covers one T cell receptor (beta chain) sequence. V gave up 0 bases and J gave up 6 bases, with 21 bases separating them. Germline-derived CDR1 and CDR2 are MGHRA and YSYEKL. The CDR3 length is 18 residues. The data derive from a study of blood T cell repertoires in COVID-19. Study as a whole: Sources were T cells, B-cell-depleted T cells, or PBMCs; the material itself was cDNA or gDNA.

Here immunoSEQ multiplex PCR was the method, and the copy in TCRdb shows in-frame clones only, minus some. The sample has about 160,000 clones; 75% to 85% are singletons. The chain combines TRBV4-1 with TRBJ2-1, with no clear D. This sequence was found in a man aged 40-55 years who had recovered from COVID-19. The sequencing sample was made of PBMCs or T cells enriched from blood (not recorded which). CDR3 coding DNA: TGCGCCAGCAGCCAAGAAGGAATTAGGCGCCCCTCGGGCAATGAGCAGTTCTTC. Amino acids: CASSQEGIRRPSGNEQFF.